This is a list of T cell receptor beta chains from one sample in a study of T cells in Graves' hyperthyroidism and ophthalmopathy. TCRdb independently ran MiXCR on the multiplex PCR reads; one entry per CDR3 protein. The sample yields about 640,000 distinct CDR3 sequences, 20% seen once. Sequencing input: blood. The receptors come from a man under 40 with Graves' ophthalmopathy. Both conserved end residues are part of each CDR3. Each record gives: D gene, V gene, J gene, clone size, CDR3 DNA, CDR3 protein. The D gene is left open where the match is weak. Part of the rows lack a size; the others show once, few, many or a class for expanded clones.

d_gene: .
v_gene: TRBV12-3/TRBV12-4
j_gene: TRBJ1-3
abundance: many
CDR3nt: TGTGCCAGCACCCCTAGGGGGGTTGGCTCTGGAAACACCATATATTTT
CDR3aa: CASTPRGVGSGNTIYF

d_gene: .
v_gene: TRBV6-1
j_gene: TRBJ1-1
abundance: many
CDR3nt: TGTGCCAGCAGTGTAAAACAGGGGAACACTGAAGCTTTCTTT
CDR3aa: CASSVKQGNTEAFF

d_gene: .
v_gene: TRBV6-1
j_gene: TRBJ2-1
abundance: .
CDR3nt: TGTGCCAGCAGTTCCTCCAAAGGGGGGGAGCAGTTCTTC
CDR3aa: CASSSSKGGEQFF

d_gene: TRBD2
v_gene: TRBV27
j_gene: TRBJ2-1
abundance: many
CDR3nt: TGTGCCATCTCGACTAGCGGGATTGCCAATGAGCAGTTCTTC
CDR3aa: CAISTSGIANEQFF

d_gene: .
v_gene: TRBV6-2/TRBV6-3
j_gene: TRBJ2-3
abundance: many
CDR3nt: TGTGCCAGCAGTTACCCCCTCGCGGGACAGAGCACAGATACGCAGTATTTT
CDR3aa: CASSYPLAGQSTDTQYF

d_gene: .
v_gene: TRBV7-2
j_gene: TRBJ2-5
abundance: many
CDR3nt: TGTGCCAGCAGCTCTGTTCGAGGAGTATTGGGGCCACAAGAGACCCAGTACTTC
CDR3aa: CASSSVRGVLGPQETQYF

d_gene: .
v_gene: TRBV28
j_gene: TRBJ2-3
abundance: few
CDR3nt: TGTGCCAGCAGTTTAGGAGCTGCTAATTTCGCGCAGTATTTT
CDR3aa: CASSLGAANFAQYF

d_gene: .
v_gene: TRBV10-1
j_gene: TRBJ2-7
abundance: .
CDR3nt: TGCGCCAGCAGTGAGTCCGACAGGTTGGGTGAGCAGTACTTC
CDR3aa: CASSESDRLGEQYF

d_gene: TRBD1
v_gene: TRBV5-1
j_gene: TRBJ1-4
abundance: many
CDR3nt: TGCGCCAGCAGCTTGGCCGGGACAGGTGAAAAACTGTTTTTT
CDR3aa: CASSLAGTGEKLFF

d_gene: .
v_gene: TRBV27
j_gene: TRBJ1-1
abundance: many
CDR3nt: TGTGCCAGCAGTAGACAGCTACAAATGAACACTGAAGCTTTCTTT
CDR3aa: CASSRQLQMNTEAFF

d_gene: .
v_gene: TRBV18
j_gene: TRBJ2-5
abundance: .
CDR3nt: TGTGCCAGCTCACCACAGGACCAAGAGACCCAGTACTTC
CDR3aa: CASSPQDQETQYF

d_gene: .
v_gene: TRBV28
j_gene: TRBJ1-1
abundance: many
CDR3nt: TGTGCCAGCAGGACAACGCTGAGGAACACTGAAGCTTTCTTT
CDR3aa: CASRTTLRNTEAFF

d_gene: TRBD2
v_gene: TRBV27
j_gene: TRBJ2-7
abundance: many
CDR3nt: TGTGCCAGCAGTCCGGGGACTAGCGGGAGAACGGACGAGCAGTACTTC
CDR3aa: CASSPGTSGRTDEQYF

d_gene: .
v_gene: TRBV18
j_gene: TRBJ2-7
abundance: few
CDR3nt: TGTGCCAGCTCATCGGACCAGGTCCAGGGGCAGTACTTC
CDR3aa: CASSSDQVQGQYF

d_gene: TRBD2
v_gene: TRBV2
j_gene: TRBJ2-7
abundance: many
CDR3nt: TGTGCCAGCAGAGAAAGACTAGCGGGTCAGCGCGAGCAGTACTTC
CDR3aa: CASRERLAGQREQYF

d_gene: .
v_gene: TRBV2
j_gene: TRBJ2-2
abundance: few
CDR3nt: TGTGCCAGCAGGGATGGCGCCGCGAACACCGGGGAGCTGTTTTTT
CDR3aa: CASRDGAANTGELFF

d_gene: TRBD2
v_gene: TRBV10-3
j_gene: TRBJ2-3
abundance: many
CDR3nt: TGTGCCATCAGTGAGTCACTAGCGGGAATGGAAGATACGCAGTATTTT
CDR3aa: CAISESLAGMEDTQYF

d_gene: .
v_gene: TRBV10-3
j_gene: TRBJ2-5
abundance: .
CDR3nt: TGTGCCATCAGTGATCATGGCGGGGCGGAGACCCAGTACTTC
CDR3aa: CAISDHGGAETQYF

d_gene: TRBD2
v_gene: TRBV7-7
j_gene: TRBJ2-2
abundance: .
CDR3nt: TGTGCTAGCAGCCCAAGCGGGAGTGTCACCGGGGAGCTGTTTTTT
CDR3aa: CASSPSGSVTGELFF

d_gene: .
v_gene: TRBV28
j_gene: TRBJ1-5
abundance: .
CDR3nt: TGTGCCAGCAGCTTCGCTGGGCGTCAGCCCCAGCATTTT
CDR3aa: CASSFAGRQPQHF

d_gene: .
v_gene: TRBV6-1
j_gene: TRBJ1-2
abundance: .
CDR3nt: TGTGCCAGCAGTTCCCTCAACTATGGCTACACCTTC
CDR3aa: CASSSLNYGYTF

d_gene: .
v_gene: TRBV30
j_gene: TRBJ1-1
abundance: many
CDR3nt: TGTGCCCGAACGGGACCGATGAACACTGAAGCTTTCTTT
CDR3aa: CARTGPMNTEAFF

d_gene: .
v_gene: TRBV30
j_gene: TRBJ2-1
abundance: .
CDR3nt: TGTGCCTGGAGCCCCCAGCGGTGGAGCTCCTACAATGAGCAGTTCTTC
CDR3aa: CAWSPQRWSSYNEQFF

d_gene: .
v_gene: TRBV6-1
j_gene: TRBJ2-7
abundance: few
CDR3nt: TGTGCCAGCAGTGTTCAGGGGTTGGACGAGCAGTACTTC
CDR3aa: CASSVQGLDEQYF

d_gene: .
v_gene: TRBV3-1
j_gene: TRBJ2-6
abundance: .
CDR3nt: TGTGCCAGCAGCCGACCCCGCTCTGGGGCCAACGTCCTGACTTTC
CDR3aa: CASSRPRSGANVLTF

d_gene: .
v_gene: TRBV20-1
j_gene: TRBJ2-7
abundance: few
CDR3nt: TGCAGTGCTAGAGAGCTAGCAAGCTCCTACGAGCAGTACTTC
CDR3aa: CSARELASSYEQYF

d_gene: .
v_gene: TRBV15
j_gene: TRBJ2-3
abundance: .
CDR3nt: TGTGCCACCAGCAGAGATTCTGAAAATACGCAGTATTTT
CDR3aa: CATSRDSENTQYF

d_gene: TRBD2
v_gene: TRBV6-1
j_gene: TRBJ2-1
abundance: few
CDR3nt: TGTGCCAGCAGTCCCGACCCGAGCGGGGCTAACAATGAGCAGTTCTTC
CDR3aa: CASSPDPSGANNEQFF

d_gene: .
v_gene: TRBV5-6
j_gene: TRBJ1-1
abundance: many
CDR3nt: TGTGCCAGCAGCTCCGGGGAAGCGAACACTGAAGCTTTCTTT
CDR3aa: CASSSGEANTEAFF

d_gene: .
v_gene: TRBV2
j_gene: TRBJ2-1
abundance: many
CDR3nt: TGTGCCAGCGGCGAATGGGGCCACTCCTACAATGAGCAGTTCTTC
CDR3aa: CASGEWGHSYNEQFF

d_gene: TRBD1
v_gene: TRBV7-2
j_gene: TRBJ2-1
abundance: few
CDR3nt: TGTGCCAGCAGCTTGTTTTTGCAGGGGGCAGGTGAGCAGTTCTTC
CDR3aa: CASSLFLQGAGEQFF

d_gene: .
v_gene: TRBV5-1
j_gene: TRBJ1-5
abundance: many
CDR3nt: TGCGCCAGCAGCTTGGGGGCAAATCAGCCCCAGCATTTT
CDR3aa: CASSLGANQPQHF

d_gene: TRBD2
v_gene: TRBV6-1
j_gene: TRBJ2-1
abundance: .
CDR3nt: TGTGCCAGCAGTAGCGGGAGTTTAAATGAGCAGTTCTTC
CDR3aa: CASSSGSLNEQFF

d_gene: .
v_gene: TRBV11-2
j_gene: TRBJ2-4
abundance: few
CDR3nt: TGTGCCAGCAGCTTAGGGAACAATAGGCTGGCCAAAAACATTCAGTACTTC
CDR3aa: CASSLGNNRLAKNIQYF

d_gene: .
v_gene: TRBV9
j_gene: TRBJ2-1
abundance: few
CDR3nt: TGTGCCAGCAGCGGAGGCCCTAGACTGGGGGGGCGCAATGAGCAGTTCTTC
CDR3aa: CASSGGPRLGGRNEQFF

d_gene: .
v_gene: TRBV18
j_gene: TRBJ2-7
abundance: many
CDR3nt: TGTGCCAGCTCACCAGCGAGGTCCTACGAGCAGTACTTC
CDR3aa: CASSPARSYEQYF

d_gene: TRBD1
v_gene: TRBV20-1
j_gene: TRBJ1-2
abundance: few
CDR3nt: TGCAGTGCTAGAGGACAGGGGCAGGGCTACACCTTC
CDR3aa: CSARGQGQGYTF

d_gene: .
v_gene: TRBV12-3/TRBV12-4
j_gene: TRBJ2-5
abundance: .
CDR3nt: TGTGCCAGCAGTTACTCCGGAGCGGACCAAGAGACCCAGTACTTC
CDR3aa: CASSYSGADQETQYF

d_gene: .
v_gene: TRBV28
j_gene: TRBJ2-1
abundance: many
CDR3nt: TGTGCCAGCAGTTCCAGGGAGCAGTTCTTC
CDR3aa: CASSSREQFF

d_gene: .
v_gene: TRBV12-3/TRBV12-4
j_gene: TRBJ1-5
abundance: many
CDR3nt: TGTGCCAGCAGTTTCGAACAGTTCAATCAGCCCCAGCATTTT
CDR3aa: CASSFEQFNQPQHF

d_gene: TRBD1
v_gene: TRBV7-3
j_gene: TRBJ2-5
abundance: .
CDR3nt: TGTGCCAGCAGCTTATTTGGGACAGGGGGAGAGACCCAGTACTTC
CDR3aa: CASSLFGTGGETQYF

d_gene: .
v_gene: TRBV5-1
j_gene: TRBJ2-7
abundance: many
CDR3nt: TGCGCCAGCAGCTTGGTAGGGACTGACTCCTACGAGCAGTACTTC
CDR3aa: CASSLVGTDSYEQYF

d_gene: TRBD2
v_gene: TRBV29-1
j_gene: TRBJ2-2
abundance: .
CDR3nt: TGCAGCGTTGAAGGCGGGAGTGAGGGCACCGGGGAGCTGTTTTTT
CDR3aa: CSVEGGSEGTGELFF

d_gene: .
v_gene: TRBV25-1
j_gene: TRBJ1-4
abundance: .
CDR3nt: TGTGCCAGCATCAAAGGGGGTAAAGATGAAAAACTGTTTTTT
CDR3aa: CASIKGGKDEKLFF

d_gene: .
v_gene: TRBV19
j_gene: TRBJ2-5
abundance: .
CDR3nt: TGTGCCAGTAGTATAATAGCCGGCCAAGAGACCCAGTACTTC
CDR3aa: CASSIIAGQETQYF

d_gene: .
v_gene: TRBV6-1
j_gene: TRBJ1-5
abundance: .
CDR3nt: TGTGCCAGCAGTAAATTACTAGGGGACAATCAGCCCCAGCATTTT
CDR3aa: CASSKLLGDNQPQHF

d_gene: .
v_gene: TRBV29-1
j_gene: TRBJ2-3
abundance: few
CDR3nt: TGCAGCGTTTACAGGTTTCTCACAGATACGCAGTATTTT
CDR3aa: CSVYRFLTDTQYF

d_gene: .
v_gene: TRBV20-1
j_gene: TRBJ2-5
abundance: few
CDR3nt: TGCAGTGCTACCCAATGGCCGGTCCAAGAGACCCAGTACTTC
CDR3aa: CSATQWPVQETQYF

d_gene: TRBD1
v_gene: TRBV25-1
j_gene: TRBJ2-7
abundance: few
CDR3nt: TGTGCCAGCAGTGAACCGGCAGGACAGGGGGCCTACGAGCAGTACTTC
CDR3aa: CASSEPAGQGAYEQYF

d_gene: .
v_gene: TRBV20-1
j_gene: TRBJ2-1
abundance: .
CDR3nt: TGCAGTGCTAGAGGGGGGCGGGGTTCCTACAATGAGCAGTTCTTC
CDR3aa: CSARGGRGSYNEQFF

d_gene: .
v_gene: TRBV27
j_gene: TRBJ2-3
abundance: many
CDR3nt: TGTGCCAGCAGTTTACGGTCCGGCGGAGTCACAGATACGCAGTATTTT
CDR3aa: CASSLRSGGVTDTQYF

d_gene: .
v_gene: TRBV10-1
j_gene: TRBJ2-2
abundance: .
CDR3nt: TGCGCCAGCAGTGAGTCTAGCGCGAACACCGGGGAGCTGTTTTTT
CDR3aa: CASSESSANTGELFF

d_gene: .
v_gene: TRBV7-9
j_gene: TRBJ2-7
abundance: .
CDR3nt: TGTGCCAGCAGCTATAACCAGGACATCTCCTACGAGCAGTACTTC
CDR3aa: CASSYNQDISYEQYF

d_gene: .
v_gene: TRBV11-2
j_gene: TRBJ1-5
abundance: .
CDR3nt: TGTGCCAGCAGCTTAGCGAGGGCAGGCAATCAGCCCCAGCATTTT
CDR3aa: CASSLARAGNQPQHF

d_gene: TRBD2
v_gene: TRBV6-1
j_gene: TRBJ2-7
abundance: few
CDR3nt: TGTGCCAGCAGTTGGGGGACTAGCGGCTACGAGCAGTACTTC
CDR3aa: CASSWGTSGYEQYF